Shown below are 16 T cell receptor beta chains from a single sample sequenced in a study of cytomegalovirus exposure and HLA in healthy donors. With 60 Vbeta and 13 Jbeta primers, the PCR was carried out. Method: immunoSEQ multiplex PCR; TCRdb's copy keeps in-frame clones and lacks some. The sample lists about 140,000 clones; 75% to 80% were seen once. Sequencing used PBMCs. Receptor source: a woman between 45 and 65 years old in good health and CMV-seronegative.

The chain combines TRBV5-4 with TRBJ2-3, with D unclear. CDR3 length equals 16 residues. CDR1 is SGHNT and CDR2 is YYREEE in the germline V gene (reference sequence). V lost 1 base, J lost 1 base, and 13 bases lay in between. The CDR3 DNA follows: TGTGCCAGCAGCTTGTTCCGGTTTGGTGGCACAGATACGCAGTATTTT. Translating it yields CASSLFRFGGTDTQYF.

The gene calls are TRBV7-6 and TRBJ2-7; D uncertain. Germline assignment: CDR1 SGHVS and CDR2 FNYEAQ. The length of the CDR3 is 13 residues. V shed 3 bases and J shed 4 bases, with 10 bases lying between them. In DNA, the CDR3 is TGTGCCAGCAGCTTCAGTGCCCTTTACGAGCAGTACTTC. Its protein product is CASSFSALYEQYF.

This chain uses TRBV27 with TRBJ1-6; D is perhaps TRBD1 (6 bases). CDR1 MNHEY and CDR2 SMNVEV come from the germline V gene (reference sequence). Trimming shortened V by 6 bases and J by 5 bases, and 11 bases separated the two germline ends. The CDR3 loop spans 14 amino acids. As DNA, the CDR3 is TGTGCCAGCAGAAAGGGGGTCGATAATTCACCCCTCCACTTT. Amino acid sequence: CASRKGVDNSPLHF.

This chain joins TRBV5-1 and TRBJ1-4; no definite D call. The CDR3 has 13 amino acids. V was clipped by 2 bases and J by 8 bases, with 10 bases between them. Germline V gene lookup returns CDR1 SGHRS and CDR2 YFSETQ. The CDR3 protein is CASSFGVGEKLFF. The CDR3 nucleotides are TGCGCCAGCAGCTTCGGGGTGGGGGAAAAACTGTTTTTT.

The CDR3 loop reads CASLRGEDFLSTGELFF. The CDR3 DNA follows: TGTGCCAGCTTAAGAGGGGAGGACTTTCTCTCCACCGGGGAGCTGTTTTTT. The V call is TRBV7-9, the J call TRBJ2-2; a possible D gene is TRBD2 (6 bases). The CDR3 is 17 residues long. V lost 8 bases and J 4 bases, leaving 23 bases between the germline ends. The germline gives CDR1 SEHNR, CDR2 FQNEAQ (reference sequence).

This clone was detected once. The chain combines TRBV19 with TRBJ1-2; D gene ambiguous. V lost 8 bases, J lost 6 bases, and 19 bases lay in between. The germline gives CDR1 LNHDA, CDR2 SQIVND (reference sequence). The CDR3 loop spans 14 amino acids. CDR3 loop: CASLPRGGINGYTF. CDR3 nucleotides: TGTGCCAGTTTGCCGCGTGGAGGTATAAATGGCTACACCTTC.

The rearrangement uses TRBV19 and TRBJ1-1, with 8 bases that match TRBD1. After removal of 2 bases from V and 1 base from J, the junction contained 3 bases not matched to a gene. There are 15 residues in the CDR3. Germline CDR1 LNHDA, CDR2 SQIVND (reference sequence). The CDR3 sequence is CASSIQGAENTEAFF. CDR3 coding DNA: TGTGCCAGTAGTATACAGGGGGCGGAGAACACTGAAGCTTTCTTT.

The V and J genes are TRBV30 and TRBJ2-1, with TRBD1 as a possible D gene (6 bases). V lost 2 bases and J 3 bases, leaving 11 bases between the germline ends. The CDR3 is 14 residues long. Germline CDR1 reads GTSNPN; CDR2 reads SVGIG (reference sequence). The CDR3 reads CAWSPGQLYNEQFF. CDR3 sequence (DNA): TGTGCCTGGAGTCCGGGACAACTCTACAATGAGCAGTTCTTC. The whole variable domain, filled in from reference TRBV30 and TRBJ2-1, reads SQTIHQWPATLVQPVGSPLSLECTVEGTSNPNLYWYRQAAGRGLQLLFYSVGIGQISSEVPQNLSASRPQDRQFILSSKKLLLSDSGFYLCAWSPGQLYNEQFFGPGTRLTVL.

This sequence joins TRBV5-1 and TRBJ2-6; the D is unclear. CDR3 length: 15 residues. CDR1 SGHRS and CDR2 YFSETQ come from the germline V gene. V was pared by 0 bases and J by 4 bases, with 8 bases between. As DNA, the CDR3 is TGCGCCAGCAGCTTGGGGGCAAACGGGGCCAACGTCCTGACTTTC. Protein product: CASSLGANGANVLTF.

The chain is built from TRBV11-3 and TRBJ1-1; D gene unclear. CDR3 length: 15 amino acids. V was cut by 3 bases and J by 0 bases, with 11 bases left in between. Germline V gene lookup returns CDR1 SGHNT and CDR2 YENEEA. Written as DNA, the CDR3 is TGTGCCAGCAGCTTTCACATCCCCATGAACACTGAAGCTTTCTTT. Translated, it gives CASSFHIPMNTEAFF.

This clone was recorded only once. This chain uses TRBV5-1 with TRBJ2-3; D unresolved. The V gene lost 3 bases and the J gene lost 2 bases, with 16 bases spanning the gap. Germline CDR1 is SGHRS and CDR2 is YFSETQ. The CDR3 totals 16 residues. DNA of the CDR3: TGCGCCAGCAGCTCAGGATGGTCTTTCAACACAGATACGCAGTATTTT. Translating it yields CASSSGWSFNTDTQYF.

The CDR3 DNA is TGTGCCTGGAGTGGTCCAAGGACAGGGGGTACCCCGCCGCCCCAGCATTTT. It is translated as CAWSGPRTGGTPPPQHF. This sequence joins TRBV30 and TRBJ1-5; 10 positions agree with TRBD1. Germline V CDR1 and CDR2: GTSNPN, SVGIG (reference sequence). There are 17 residues in the CDR3. The J segment lost 9 bases and the V segment lost 1 base, leaving 15 bases of the junction unmatched. The full variable domain, completed using reference TRBV30 and TRBJ1-5, is SQTIHQWPATLVQPVGSPLSLECTVEGTSNPNLYWYRQAAGRGLQLLFYSVGIGQISSEVPQNLSASRPQDRQFILSSKKLLLSDSGFYLCAWSGPRTGGTPPPQHFGDGTRLSIL.

This rearrangement joins TRBV15 to TRBJ2-6; D not resolved. The CDR3 sequence is 17 residues long. With 2 bases removed from V and 0 bases from J, the gap between germline ends came to 11 bases. Germline CDR1 LNHNV, CDR2 YYDKDF (reference sequence). Written as DNA, the CDR3 is TGTGCCACCAGCAGAATGACAAGACCCTCTGGGGCCAACGTCCTGACTTTC. This translates into CATSRMTRPSGANVLTF.

This clone came up a few times. V is TRBV6-6 and J is TRBJ1-4, with no clear D. Trimming cost V 2 bases and J 6 bases, with 7 bases left between them. The germline gives CDR1 MNHNY, CDR2 SVGAGI (reference sequence). The CDR3 totals 13 residues. CDR3 sequence reads: CASSYASDEKLFF. In nucleotides, the CDR3 is TGTGCCAGCAGTTACGCCAGTGATGAAAAACTGTTTTTT.

The J gene is TRBJ1-6, the V gene TRBV5-4, with 7 bases aligning to TRBD1. V shed 7 bases and J 8 bases; nucleotides not matched to a gene: 9. The CDR3 sequence is 14 residues long. CDR1 and CDR2 from the germline V gene are SGHNT and YYREEE (reference sequence). This chain's CDR3 is CASHTTGNHSPLHF. The CDR3 DNA follows: TGTGCCAGCCATACGACAGGGAACCATTCACCCCTCCACTTT.

The chain employs TRBV5-1 and TRBJ2-4, with TRBD1 matching 9 bases. Germline CDR1 SGHRS, CDR2 YFSETQ. With V trimmed by 4 bases and J by 1 base, 6 bases remained unmatched. CDR3 length: 16 residues. The DNA for the CDR3 is TGCGCCAGCAGCCCTACAGGGGGCGAGGCCAAAAACATTCAGTACTTC. Amino acids: CASSPTGGEAKNIQYF.